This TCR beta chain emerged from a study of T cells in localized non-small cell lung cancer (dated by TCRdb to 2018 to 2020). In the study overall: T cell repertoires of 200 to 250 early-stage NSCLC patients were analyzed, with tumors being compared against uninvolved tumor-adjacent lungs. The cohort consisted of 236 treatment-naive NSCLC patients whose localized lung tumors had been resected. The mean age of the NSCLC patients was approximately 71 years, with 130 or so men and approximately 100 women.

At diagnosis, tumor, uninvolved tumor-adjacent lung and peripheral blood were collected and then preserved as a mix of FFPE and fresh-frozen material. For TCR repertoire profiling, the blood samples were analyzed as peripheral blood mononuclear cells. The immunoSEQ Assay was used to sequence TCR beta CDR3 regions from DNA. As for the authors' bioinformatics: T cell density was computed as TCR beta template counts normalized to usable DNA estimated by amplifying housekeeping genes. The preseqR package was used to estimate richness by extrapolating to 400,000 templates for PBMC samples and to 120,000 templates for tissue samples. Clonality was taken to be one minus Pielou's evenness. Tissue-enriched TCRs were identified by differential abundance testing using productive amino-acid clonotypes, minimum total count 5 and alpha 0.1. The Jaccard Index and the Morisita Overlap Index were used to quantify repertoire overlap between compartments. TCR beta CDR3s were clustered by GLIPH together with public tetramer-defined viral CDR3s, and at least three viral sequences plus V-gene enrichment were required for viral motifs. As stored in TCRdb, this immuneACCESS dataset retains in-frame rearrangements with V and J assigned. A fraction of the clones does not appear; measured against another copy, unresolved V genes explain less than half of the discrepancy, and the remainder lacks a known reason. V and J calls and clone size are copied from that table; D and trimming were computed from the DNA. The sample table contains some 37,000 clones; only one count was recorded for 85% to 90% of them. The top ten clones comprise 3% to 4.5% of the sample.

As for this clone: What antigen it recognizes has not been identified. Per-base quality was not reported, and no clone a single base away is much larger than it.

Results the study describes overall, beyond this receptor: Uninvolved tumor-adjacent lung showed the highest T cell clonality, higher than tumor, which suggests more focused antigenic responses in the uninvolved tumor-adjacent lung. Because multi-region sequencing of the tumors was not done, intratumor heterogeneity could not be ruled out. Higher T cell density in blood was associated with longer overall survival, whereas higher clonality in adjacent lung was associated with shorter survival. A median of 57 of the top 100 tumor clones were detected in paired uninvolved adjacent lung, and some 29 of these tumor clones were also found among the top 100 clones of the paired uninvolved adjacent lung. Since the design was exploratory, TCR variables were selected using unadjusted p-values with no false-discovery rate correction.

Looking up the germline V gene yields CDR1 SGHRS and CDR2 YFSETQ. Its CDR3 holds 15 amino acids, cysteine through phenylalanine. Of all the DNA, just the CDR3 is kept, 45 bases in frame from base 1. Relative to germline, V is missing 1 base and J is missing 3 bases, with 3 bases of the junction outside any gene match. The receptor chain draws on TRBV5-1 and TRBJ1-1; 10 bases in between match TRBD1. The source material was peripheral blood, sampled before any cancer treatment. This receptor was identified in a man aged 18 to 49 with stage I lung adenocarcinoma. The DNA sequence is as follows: TGCGCCAGCAGCTTGCTCGGGACAGGGGACACTGAAGCTTTCTTT. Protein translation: CASSLLGTGDTEAFF.